This TCR beta chain was documented in a study of radiation and T cells in renal cell carcinoma. Whole-study results and caveats: Top tumor clonotypes rose in blood 2 weeks post-radiation, then contracted.

CDR3 length: 14 residues. The V end lost 3 bases, the J end lost 0 bases, and 7 bases lay between the germline ends. CDR1 and CDR2 from the germline V gene are SGHNT and YYREEE (reference sequence). Specified time point: blood 4 weeks post-SBRT, at nephrectomy. The treatment is: 15 Gy SBRT to primary tumor, nephrectomy 4 weeks later. Nephrectomy followed 15 Gy stereotactic body radiation by 4 weeks. This renal cell carcinoma was of the clear cell type. Of note for this clone: Its specificity is not known.

Measured with immunoSEQ multiplex PCR; TCRdb has only the in-frame clones, and not every one. The data contain about 40,000 clones, 82% of them singletons. The sequencing used blood, collected from a patient whose treatment included radiotherapy and nephrectomy. The TCR comes from a woman aged 70-85 years with renal cell carcinoma. The chain has TRBV5-4 and TRBJ2-4, with D possibly matching TRBD1 (5 bases). CDR3 residues: CASSSQGAKNIQYF. Here the CDR3 DNA reads TGTGCCAGCAGCTCCCAGGGAGCCAAAAACATTCAGTACTTC.